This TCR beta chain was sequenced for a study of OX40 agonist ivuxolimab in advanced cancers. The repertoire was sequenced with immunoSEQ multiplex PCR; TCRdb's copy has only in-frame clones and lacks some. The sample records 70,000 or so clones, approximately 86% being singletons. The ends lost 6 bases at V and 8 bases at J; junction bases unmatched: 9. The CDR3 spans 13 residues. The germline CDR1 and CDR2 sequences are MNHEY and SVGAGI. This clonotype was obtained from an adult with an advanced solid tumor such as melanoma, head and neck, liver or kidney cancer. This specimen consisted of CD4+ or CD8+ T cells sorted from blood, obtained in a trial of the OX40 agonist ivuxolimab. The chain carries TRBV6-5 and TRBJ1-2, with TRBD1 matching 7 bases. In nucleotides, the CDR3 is TGTGCCAGCAGCCTACAGGGGCATAGAGGCTACACCTTC. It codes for CASSLQGHRGYTF.